The clone carrying this TCR beta chain was detected only once. Antigen specificity is unknown. The protocol was immunoSEQ multiplex PCR, while the TCRdb copy is restricted to in-frame clones and leaves out a portion. The sample comprises 100,000 to 140,000 clones, about 85% of which are singletons, and around 4.5% rests with the top ten. This sample is drawn from a study of T cell responses to AZD1222 COVID-19 vaccine. Study findings and constraints: Spike-spanning, vaccine-associated CD4 TCRs were dominant at 160-218 and 743-854. Mostly white British, mostly female donors; authors suggested clonal diversity may be underestimated. In all cases, repertoires were sampled only after the peak T cell response. After two AZD1222 doses, spike-specific TCR breadth and depth rose versus day 0.

This CDR3 has 14 residues. Per the germline V gene, CDR1 is SGHTA and CDR2 is FQGTGA. Trimming took off 2 bases at V and 6 bases at J, with 11 bases between the two ends. This TCR was sampled from an adult who received the AZD1222 COVID-19 vaccine. The chain has TRBV7-3 and TRBJ1-5, with D possibly being TRBD1 (5 bases). The sequencing used peripheral blood, collected 28 days after the second AZD1222 dose. The CDR3 loop reads CASSLRGRGQPQHF. DNA for the CDR3: TGTGCCAGCAGCTTACGGGGGAGAGGTCAGCCCCAGCATTTT.